Listed below are T cell receptor beta chains from one sample, sequenced in a study of blood T cell repertoires in COVID-19. Assay used: immunoSEQ multiplex PCR; TCRdb lists only in-frame clones, some missing. The data hold about 270,000 clones, with approximately 87% observed a single time. The sequenced material came from peripheral blood. The receptor source for this set is a woman in her twenties or thirties with COVID-19, enrolled during active disease. CDR3s include the opening cysteine and the closing phenylalanine or tryptophan. The D gene is left open where the match is weak. Clone size is shown for a subset of rows, as once, few, many or a class of expanded clone.

V	D	J	length	size	DNA	CDR3
TRBV10-1	.	TRBJ1-3	16	.	TGCGCCAGCAGTGAGTCGGGCTCGAGCTCTGGAAACACCATATATTTT	CASSESGSSSGNTIYF
TRBV6-1	TRBD2	TRBJ2-2	14	medium-sized	TGTGCCAGCAGTGAGGGACTATCGCCCGGGGAGCTGTTTTTT	CASSEGLSPGELFF
TRBV18	TRBD2	TRBJ2-1	15	few	TGTGCCAGCTCACAAAGCGGGGGGCATTACAATGAGCAGTTCTTC	CASSQSGGHYNEQFF
TRBV14	TRBD2	TRBJ2-5	16	.	TGTGCCAGCAGCCAAGAGCGAGCGGGGTACCAAGAGACCCAGTACTTC	CASSQERAGYQETQYF
TRBV10-2	TRBD2	TRBJ2-1	15	once	TGCGCCAGCCGGAGGGGGACTAGCGGTCACAATGAGCAGTTCTTC	CASRRGTSGHNEQFF
TRBV19	TRBD2	TRBJ2-1	15	.	TGTGCCAGTAGTAGACTAGCGGGGGGCCACAATGAGCAGTTCTTC	CASSRLAGGHNEQFF
TRBV7-2	.	TRBJ2-3	13	.	TGTGCCAGCAGCTCCCTCCTTTTAAATACGCAGTATTTT	CASSSLLLNTQYF
TRBV6-2/TRBV6-3	.	TRBJ2-3	14	.	TGTGCCAGCAGTTACGGCCTTAGCACAGATACGCAGTATTTT	CASSYGLSTDTQYF
TRBV7-8	.	TRBJ2-7	13	.	TGTGCCAGCAGCGCCCTACAGGGCTACGAGCAGTACTTC	CASSALQGYEQYF
TRBV3-1/TRBV3-2	.	TRBJ1-2	14	.	TGTGCCAGCAGCCAACTGGGGGGTGAGGATGGCTACACCTTC	CASSQLGGEDGYTF
TRBV10-2	.	TRBJ2-1	11	.	TGCGCCAGCAGTGCAGTCAATGAGCAGTTCTTC	CASSAVNEQFF
TRBV24-1	.	TRBJ2-7	13	.	TGTGCCACCAGTGATTTGGGGGGGTACGAGCAGTACTTC	CATSDLGGYEQYF
TRBV27	.	TRBJ2-7	13	.	TGTGCCAGCAAAGGGCGGGGTTCCTACGAGCAGTACTTC	CASKGRGSYEQYF
TRBV28	.	TRBJ1-2	14	.	TGTGCCAGCAGTTGGCGAGGACAGCACTATGGCTACACCTTC	CASSWRGQHYGYTF